This passage covers 19 T cell receptor beta chains from one sample sequenced in a study of blood T cell repertoires in COVID-19. Measured with immunoSEQ multiplex PCR; TCRdb has only the in-frame clones, and not every one. The sample includes fewer than 450,000 clones, approximately 85% seen only once; the top ten take 2% to 2.5%. Sequencing was done on a sample of PBMCs or T cells enriched from blood (not recorded which). The receptor set was obtained from a woman in her thirties or forties with acute COVID-19.

This clone was found many times. In DNA form, the CDR3 reads TGTGCCTGGAGTGTACGGGGTCAGCCCCAGCATTTT. The encoded protein is CAWSVRGQPQHF. The J gene is TRBJ1-5, the V gene TRBV30; unclear D gene. Germline assignment: CDR1 GTSNPN and CDR2 SVGIG (reference sequence). There are 12 residues in the CDR3. With 0 bases removed from V and 6 bases from J, the gap between germline ends came to 6 bases.

V is TRBV6-5 and J is TRBJ2-7; D gene unclear. The ends were cut back, 6 bases at V and 0 bases at J, with 12 bases in the middle. The CDR3 sequence is 14 residues long. The germline CDR1 and CDR2 sequences are MNHEY and SVGAGI. CDR3 DNA: TGTGCCAGCAGCCTTAGCTTGAGCTCCTACGAGCAGTACTTC. Translated: CASSLSLSSYEQYF.

The chain recombines TRBV27 with TRBJ1-2; 10 bases fit TRBD1. Germline V lookup: CDR1 MNHEY, CDR2 SMNVEV (reference sequence). The CDR3 is 16 residues long. V lost 3 bases, J lost 2 bases, and 6 bases stayed unmatched. CDR3 nucleotide sequence: TGTGCCAGCAGTTTCAGACCGGGACAGGGGAACTATGGCTACACCTTC. It is translated as CASSFRPGQGNYGYTF.

This clone showed up just once. This rearrangement joins TRBV13 to TRBJ1-3; D remains unclear. Germline V gene data show CDR1 as PRHDT and CDR2 as FYEKMQ (reference sequence). V was clipped by 5 bases and J by 3 bases, with 5 bases between them. The CDR3 is 12 residues long. Here the CDR3 reads CASSTSGNTIYF. The DNA of the CDR3 is TGTGCCAGCAGCACGAGTGGAAACACCATATATTTT.

The V gene is TRBV4-1, the J gene TRBJ1-5, with unresolved D. V was shortened by 0 bases and J by 14 bases, with 11 bases between the two germline ends. This CDR3 comprises 12 residues. Germline V CDR1 and CDR2: MGHRA, YSYEKL. Here the CDR3 reads CASSQDFQQKHF. For the CDR3, the DNA is TGCGCCAGCAGCCAAGATTTTCAACAAAAGCATTTT.

The rearrangement joins TRBV19 to TRBJ1-1; TRBD1 might be the D (6 bases). Germline V gene lookup returns CDR1 LNHDA and CDR2 SQIVND (reference sequence). The CDR3 contains 12 residues. The V end lost 7 bases, the J end lost 8 bases, and 14 bases lay between the germline ends. As DNA, the CDR3 is TGTGCCAGTAAAGGGGACAACCCGGAAGCTTTCTTT. Translation: CASKGDNPEAFF.

This clone was recorded once. This chain links TRBV7-9 with TRBJ1-6; 7 bases are a match to TRBD1. The CDR3 is made up of 13 amino acids. After removal of 5 bases from V and 8 bases from J, the junction contained 3 bases not matched to a gene. Per germline, CDR1 SEHNR and CDR2 FQNEAQ (reference sequence). CDR3 nucleotide sequence: TGTGCCAGCAGCCCGGGACAGTATTCACCCCTCCACTTT. This encodes CASSPGQYSPLHF.

The rearrangement links TRBV18 to TRBJ1-5; TRBD1 aligns across 7 bases. Unmatched junction bases numbered 5, after V lost 3 bases and J lost 0 bases. The CDR3 spans 16 residues. Germline CDR1 KGHSH, CDR2 LQKENI. The chain's CDR3 is CASSPLQGDSNQPQHF. The CDR3 nucleotides read TGTGCCAGCTCACCGCTCCAGGGGGATAGCAATCAGCCCCAGCATTTT.

A remark on this clone: The same CDR3 can be traced to other DNA sequences in this sample. The chain is built from TRBV5-1 and TRBJ1-2; 7 bases line up with TRBD1. The CDR3 runs to 13 residues. V lost 4 bases to trimming and J lost 4 bases; unmatched junction nucleotides: 4. The germline V gene encodes CDR1 SGHRS and CDR2 YFSETQ. In nucleotides, the CDR3 is TGCGCCAGCAGCCCGGGACAGTCCTATGGCTACACCTTC. Its protein is CASSPGQSYGYTF. Full variable domain (rest looked up from reference TRBV5-1 and TRBJ1-2): KAGVTQTPRYLIKTRGQQVTLSCSPISGHRSVSWYQQTPGQGLQFLFEYFSETQRNKGNFPGRFSGRQFSNSRSEMNVSTLELGDSALYLCASSPGQSYGYTFGSGTRLTVV.

The CDR3 DNA reads TGCGCCAGCAGCTTGGATGTTACTACTGAAGCTTTCTTT. It translates to CASSLDVTTEAFF. The chain recombines TRBV5-1 with TRBJ1-1; D gene unclear. The CDR3 extends over 13 amino acids. V shed 0 bases and J shed 5 bases, with 8 bases lying between them. CDR1 and CDR2 from the germline V gene are SGHRS and YFSETQ.

The chain recombines TRBV5-4 with TRBJ1-1, with TRBD1 matching 11 bases. This CDR3 spans 16 amino acids. Germline loops: CDR1 SGHNT, CDR2 YYREEE (reference sequence). The J segment lost 5 bases and the V segment lost 1 base, leaving 7 bases of the junction unmatched. In DNA, the CDR3 is TGTGCCAGCAGCTTGTATAAGGGACAGGGGGTAACTGAAGCTTTCTTT. This sequence encodes CASSLYKGQGVTEAFF.

The genes are TRBV6-5 and TRBJ2-5; the match to TRBD2 covers 9 bases. V dropped 6 bases and J dropped 5; count of bases not matched to a gene: 7. In germline, CDR1 is MNHEY, CDR2 SVGAGI. This CDR3 is built from 14 residues. The CDR3 protein is CASSLAGNRETQYF. The CDR3 nucleotides read TGTGCCAGCAGCCTAGCGGGGAATAGGGAGACCCAGTACTTC.

CDR3: CASSQDLAPDGAEKLFF. The CDR3, as DNA: TGCGCCAGCAGCCAAGATTTGGCCCCTGACGGAGCGGAAAAACTGTTTTTT. This chain connects TRBV4-1 to TRBJ1-4; D remains ambiguous. With 0 bases removed from V and 8 bases from J, the gap between germline ends came to 19 bases. Germline values: CDR1 MGHRA, CDR2 YSYEKL. CDR3 length: 17 amino acids.

About this clone: The identical CDR3 is also encoded by other nucleotide sequences in the sample. The chain uses TRBV5-1 and TRBJ1-1; D gene ambiguous. From germline, CDR1 is SGHRS and CDR2 YFSETQ. This CDR3 contains 13 residues. V lost 4 bases and J lost 0, with 7 bases in between. The CDR3 coding sequence is TGCGCCAGCAGCCTAGCGTTGAACACTGAAGCTTTCTTT. This sequence encodes CASSLALNTEAFF.

The V gene is TRBV27, the J gene TRBJ2-7; a weak D match, TRBD2 (6 bases). The germline CDR1 and CDR2 sequences are MNHEY and SMNVEV (reference sequence). Deletions cut 4 bases from V and 6 bases from J, with 22 bases between. CDR3 length: 16 residues. The CDR3 bases are TGTGCCAGCAGTTCCCCCGGGACTCAAGGAGGGTTCGAGCAGTACTTC. Its protein product is CASSSPGTQGGFEQYF.

The chain carries TRBV27 and TRBJ1-3, with D possibly TRBD1 on 6 matching bases. Per germline, CDR1 MNHEY and CDR2 SMNVEV (reference sequence). This CDR3 region has 14 residues. V gave up 6 bases and J gave up 5 bases, with 14 bases separating them. The CDR3 DNA reads as TGTGCCAGCAGAGGAACAGGGAACCGAAACACCATATATTTT. Residues: CASRGTGNRNTIYF.

This chain uses TRBV19 with TRBJ1-1; D is ambiguous. Per germline, CDR1 LNHDA and CDR2 SQIVND (reference sequence). This CDR3 has 13 amino acids. Trimming removed 6 bases from V and 0 bases from J, with 8 bases in between. CDR3: CASRETLNTEAFF. CDR3 DNA sequence: TGTGCCAGTAGGGAGACGCTGAACACTGAAGCTTTCTTT.

The rearrangement links TRBV7-9 to TRBJ1-2; possibly TRBD1 for D (6 bases). V lost 5 bases and J 6 bases, leaving 13 bases between the germline ends. The CDR3 is 13 amino acids. The V gene's germline CDR1 is SEHNR and CDR2 FQNEAQ (reference sequence). This CDR3 is CASSALDSHGYTF. The DNA for the CDR3 is TGTGCCAGCAGCGCCTTGGACAGCCATGGCTACACCTTC.

This clone has a single count. The chain is built from TRBV10-3 and TRBJ1-6, with 8 bases lining up with TRBD1. CDR3 length: 15 residues. The germline V gene encodes CDR1 ENHRY and CDR2 SYGVKD. V gave up 6 bases and J gave up 0 bases; unmatched junction bases: 1. CDR3: CAIRQGASYNSPLHF. The CDR3, as DNA: TGTGCCATCAGGCAGGGGGCCTCCTATAATTCACCCCTCCACTTT.